This entry lists 29 T cell receptor beta chains sequenced from one sample in a study of control samples from healthy donors and cancer patients. The table came from immunoSEQ multiplex PCR; TCRdb's copy has only in-frame clones and leaves some out. The sample lists 90,000 to 110,000 clones; less than 95% were seen once. The sequencing sample was made of blood. The origin of the receptors is a human donor in good health. The donor label of this sample is uncertain.

The chain couples TRBV9 to TRBJ1-1; no reliable D call. V lost 4 bases and J 6 bases, leaving 10 bases between the germline ends. Germline CDR1 reads SGDLS; CDR2 reads YYNGEE. There are 12 residues in the CDR3. The CDR3 protein is CASSPYPAEAFF. The CDR3 coding sequence is TGTGCCAGCAGCCCTTATCCGGCTGAAGCTTTCTTT.

The J gene is TRBJ2-5, the V gene TRBV18; perhaps D is TRBD1 or TRBD2 (5 bases each). The CDR3 runs to 13 residues. CDR1 and CDR2 from the germline V gene are KGHSH and LQKENI. The germline V and J ends were trimmed by 2 bases and 1 base, with 5 bases remaining between them. In nucleotides, the CDR3 is TGTGCCAGCTCACCAGGGACCCAAGAGACCCAGTACTTC. Translation: CASSPGTQETQYF.

The chain is built from TRBV4-1 and TRBJ1-5, with a weak D call TRBD1 (5 bases). The CDR3 consists of 14 residues. With 0 bases removed from V and 6 bases from J, the gap between germline ends came to 9 bases. Looked up from germline, CDR1 is MGHRA and CDR2 is YSYEKL. CDR3 region: CASSQDRAFQPQHF. The CDR3 coding sequence is TGCGCCAGCAGCCAAGACAGGGCTTTTCAGCCCCAGCATTTT.

The CDR3 spells CASSFGDRHNEQFF. The DNA of the CDR3 is TGTGCCAGCAGCTTTGGTGACAGACACAATGAGCAGTTCTTC. This chain joins TRBV7-9 and TRBJ2-1; tentatively, D is TRBD1 (5 bases). This CDR3 region has 14 residues. Trimming cost V 3 bases and J 5 bases, with 11 bases left between them. The germline CDR1 and CDR2 sequences are SEHNR and FQNEAQ (reference sequence).

V is TRBV2 and J is TRBJ1-1, with D possibly matching TRBD1 (5 bases). Germline V gives CDR1 SNHLY, CDR2 FYNNEI. Between the trimmed V and J ends, which lost 8 bases and 4 bases, there was a span of 20 bases. This CDR3 is 15 amino acids long. Written as DNA, the CDR3 is TGTGCCAGCCGGTTCCAGGACAAGGGTGGCACTGAAGCTTTCTTT. This sequence encodes CASRFQDKGGTEAFF.

The chain carries TRBV11-2 and TRBJ2-5; 7 bases agree with TRBD1. The CDR3 totals 15 residues. Germline V gives CDR1 SGHAT, CDR2 FQNNGV. After removal of 5 bases from V and 2 bases from J, the junction contained 8 bases not matched to a gene. The CDR3 region has the DNA TGTGCCAGCAGCGCGAGGGGGCCGGCTCAAGAGACCCAGTACTTC. This encodes CASSARGPAQETQYF. The variable domain in full, with the rest retrieved from reference TRBV11-2 and TRBJ2-5, is EAGVAQSPRYKIIEKRQSVAFWCNPISGHATLYWYQQILGQGPKLLIQFQNNGVVDDSQLPKDRFSAERLKGVDSTLKIQPAKLEDSAVYLCASSARGPAQETQYFGPGTRLLVL.

The chain joins TRBV6-5 to TRBJ2-7, with 11 bases that match TRBD1. There are 15 residues in the CDR3. Germline loops: CDR1 MNHEY, CDR2 SVGAGI. J was trimmed by 3 bases and V by 4 bases; bases with no gene match: 5. The CDR3 DNA sequence: TGTGCCAGCAGTTTAACCGGGACAGGGGGCTACGAGCAGTACTTC. It specifies CASSLTGTGGYEQYF.

The sample holds a few counts of this clone. The chain uses TRBV28 and TRBJ1-1; D is ambiguous. The CDR3 totals 13 residues. Per the germline V gene, CDR1 is MDHEN and CDR2 is SYDVKM. Trimming shortened V by 6 bases and J by 5 bases, and 13 bases separated the two germline ends. The CDR3 spells CASSSRWETEAFF. The DNA for the CDR3 is TGTGCCAGCAGCTCGAGGTGGGAGACTGAAGCTTTCTTT.

This sequence joins TRBV6-6 and TRBJ1-5; possible D gene TRBD1, 5 bases. The CDR3 sequence is 14 residues long. Trimming removed 6 bases from V and 6 bases from J, with 15 bases in between. The V gene's germline CDR1 is MNHNY and CDR2 SVGAGI (reference sequence). The CDR3 coding sequence is TGTGCCAGCAGCCCCCTCCAGGGTTTTCAGCCCCAGCATTTT. This translates into CASSPLQGFQPQHF.

This clone was picked up one time. The CDR3 bases are TGTGCCAGCAGTGAACGAAACGACAGGGGGCCGTTCTTC. Encoded protein: CASSERNDRGPFF. J is TRBJ2-1 and V is TRBV6-1; TRBD1 matches at 10 bases. V shed 2 bases, J shed 15 bases, and the junction held 7 bases outside the gene matches. The germline CDR1 and CDR2 sequences are MNHNS and SASEGT. The CDR3 extends over 13 amino acids.

J is TRBJ2-2 and V is TRBV23-1, with D hard to call. TRBV23-1 is reported as an ORF; its role is uncertain. V lost 6 bases and J lost 4, with 21 bases in between. The CDR3 is 17 amino acids. This CDR3 reads CASSPVWLSSGTGELFF. The DNA for the CDR3 is TGCGCCAGCAGCCCCGTATGGCTCTCGTCGGGCACCGGGGAGCTGTTTTTT.

This sequence joins TRBV3-1 (or the pseudogene TRBV3-2) and TRBJ2-3, with D perhaps TRBD2 (6 bases). The CDR3 spans 16 residues. The germline gives CDR1 LGHDT, CDR2 YNNKEL (reference sequence). V was clipped by 2 bases and J by 4 bases, with 16 bases between them. The CDR3 DNA reads as TGTGCCAGCAGCCAAACAAGCGGTCGGAGGGCAGATACGCAGTATTTT. This codes for CASSQTSGRRADTQYF.

The rearrangement links TRBV7-6 to TRBJ2-1, with D possibly TRBD2 on 5 matching bases. CDR1 is SGHVS and CDR2 is FNYEAQ in the germline V gene. This CDR3 spans 15 amino acids. Trimming removed 5 bases from V and 3 bases from J, with 14 bases in between. CDR3 DNA sequence: TGTGCCAGCAGCCCGTGGACGGACTTCTACAATGAGCAGTTCTTC. Protein product: CASSPWTDFYNEQFF.

V and J are TRBV19 and TRBJ1-3, with D hard to call. V was clipped by 4 bases and J by 4 bases, with 11 bases between them. CDR1 is LNHDA, CDR2 SQIVND, per germline (reference sequence). The length of the CDR3 is 14 residues. CDR3 nucleotide sequence: TGTGCCAGTAGTAACGTGGCCCCCGGAAACACCATATATTTT. Protein sequence: CASSNVAPGNTIYF.

This chain joins TRBV6-1 and TRBJ1-2; 11 bases fit TRBD1. J was trimmed by 7 bases and V by 2 bases; bases with no gene match: 3. CDR1 MNHNS and CDR2 SASEGT come from the germline V gene. CDR3 size: 14 residues. The DNA of the CDR3 is TGTGCCAGCAGTGAATGGGACAGGGGGTCTGGCTACACCTTC. Translation: CASSEWDRGSGYTF.

This chain connects TRBV19 to TRBJ2-1; D may correspond to TRBD1 or TRBD2 (5 bases each). V was trimmed by 3 bases and J by 3 bases, leaving 15 bases between them. The CDR3 length is 16 residues. Germline lookup yields CDR1 LNHDA and CDR2 SQIVND (reference sequence). Written as DNA, the CDR3 is TGTGCCAGTAGTATCCCCGGGACGACGCTCTACAATGAGCAGTTCTTC. Translation: CASSIPGTTLYNEQFF.

The rearrangement joins TRBV12-3 or TRBV12-4 to TRBJ2-1; TRBD2 might be the D (7 bases). The V end was cut by 11 bases, the J end by 7 bases, with 15 bases between. The CDR3 runs 12 residues. The CDR3 sequence is CALGHGRNEQFF. CDR3 in DNA: TGTGCCCTGGGACACGGGAGGAATGAGCAGTTCTTC.

This clone has a handful of counts. The CDR3 coding sequence is TGTGCCAGCAGTTACGCCGGGACCCCAACAGATACGCAGTATTTT. Its protein product is CASSYAGTPTDTQYF. The chain carries TRBV6-2 or TRBV6-3 and TRBJ2-3; either TRBD1 or TRBD2 may fit D (5 bases each). Trimming stripped 2 bases from V and 3 bases from J, with 12 bases between. This CDR3 is 15 amino acids long. CDR1 and CDR2 from the germline V gene are MNHEY and SVGEGT.

The genes are TRBV11-2 and TRBJ1-1; 10 positions match TRBD1. The CDR3 length is 17 residues. V was pared by 3 bases and J by 6 bases, with 13 bases of the junction left unmatched. Looked up from germline, CDR1 is SGHAT and CDR2 is FQNNGV. CDR3 in amino acids: CASSFKRPGQGFAEAFF. The CDR3 region has the DNA TGTGCCAGCAGCTTTAAAAGGCCGGGACAGGGGTTCGCTGAAGCTTTCTTT.

The chain joins TRBV30 to TRBJ2-1; TRBD1 aligns across 9 bases. Germline assignment: CDR1 GTSNPN and CDR2 SVGIG (reference sequence). The CDR3 runs 14 residues. V shed 2 bases and J 5 bases; nucleotides not matched to a gene: 4. The CDR3 loop is CAWSQDRGHNEQFF. DNA for the CDR3: TGTGCCTGGAGTCAGGACAGGGGCCACAATGAGCAGTTCTTC.

Only a few counts were recorded for this clone. The genes are TRBV3-1 (or the pseudogene TRBV3-2) and TRBJ2-7, with D possibly TRBD1 on 5 matching bases. V lost 1 base, J lost 0 bases, and 13 bases lay in between. The CDR3 has 16 amino acids. Germline V lookup: CDR1 LGHDT, CDR2 YNNKEL (reference sequence). CDR3 amino acids: CASSQGRQYSSYEQYF. CDR3 nucleotides: TGTGCCAGCAGCCAAGGTAGACAGTATAGCTCCTACGAGCAGTACTTC.

This chain connects TRBV5-4 to TRBJ2-5; a possible D gene is TRBD1 (5 bases). V dropped 4 bases and J dropped 3 bases, with 10 bases sitting between them. The germline V gene has CDR1 SGHNT and CDR2 YYREEE (reference sequence). The CDR3 is 13 residues long. The CDR3: CASSHIQEETQYF. Written as DNA, the CDR3 is TGTGCCAGCAGCCATATACAGGAAGAGACCCAGTACTTC.

The chain joins TRBV5-1 to TRBJ2-7; maybe TRBD1 (5 bases). CDR1 SGHRS and CDR2 YFSETQ come from the germline V gene. V gave up 0 bases and J gave up 5 bases, with 24 bases separating them. The CDR3 is 18 amino acids. The CDR3 is CASSLEATGALKKNEQYF. The DNA for the CDR3 is TGCGCCAGCAGCTTGGAAGCTACAGGAGCACTCAAAAAAAACGAGCAGTACTTC. Variable domain in full (rest from reference TRBV5-1 and TRBJ2-7): KAGVTQTPRYLIKTRGQQVTLSCSPISGHRSVSWYQQTPGQGLQFLFEYFSETQRNKGNFPGRFSGRQFSNSRSEMNVSTLELGDSALYLCASSLEATGALKKNEQYFGPGTRLTVT.

The V and J genes are TRBV2 and TRBJ2-7; TRBD1 might be the D (6 bases). V lost 6 bases to trimming and J lost 3 bases, with 18 bases between them. In germline, CDR1 is SNHLY, CDR2 FYNNEI. CDR3 length: 15 residues. CDR3 region: CASRADSPWDYEQYF. In DNA form, the CDR3 reads TGTGCCAGCAGGGCGGACAGTCCCTGGGACTACGAGCAGTACTTC.

The V call is TRBV29-1, the J call TRBJ1-5; 11 nucleotides match TRBD1. Unmatched junction bases numbered 7, after V lost 8 bases and J lost 7 bases. The CDR3 consists of 13 residues. Germline lookup yields CDR1 SQVTM and CDR2 ANQGSEA. The CDR3 spells CSPKDRGRQPQHF. DNA for the CDR3: TGCAGCCCAAAGGACAGGGGGCGCCAGCCCCAGCATTTT.

In this sample, this clone turned up a few times. V usage is TRBV24-1 and J usage is TRBJ2-6, with a possible D match to TRBD2 (6 bases). CDR1 and CDR2 (germline): KGHDR, SFDVKD. The CDR3 spans 15 residues. The V end was cut by 5 bases, the J end by 2 bases, with 9 bases between. CDR3 in amino acids: CATSGEVAGANVLTF. The CDR3 coding sequence is TGTGCCACCAGTGGGGAGGTCGCTGGGGCCAACGTCCTGACTTTC.

The rearrangement uses TRBV5-1 and TRBJ1-1; the D is unclear. V dropped 2 bases and J dropped 6 bases, with 17 bases sitting between them. The V gene's germline CDR1 is SGHRS and CDR2 YFSETQ. There are 15 residues in the CDR3. In nucleotides, the CDR3 is TGCGCCAGCAGCTTCACCTCCGGGGTTACGGCTGAAGCTTTCTTT. Translation gives CASSFTSGVTAEAFF. Variable domain in full (rest from reference TRBV5-1 and TRBJ1-1): KAGVTQTPRYLIKTRGQQVTLSCSPISGHRSVSWYQQTPGQGLQFLFEYFSETQRNKGNFPGRFSGRQFSNSRSEMNVSTLELGDSALYLCASSFTSGVTAEAFFGQGTRLTVV.

The V call is TRBV7-3, the J call TRBJ2-3, with 8 bases fitting TRBD1. The length of the CDR3 is 13 residues. Germline CDR1 is SGHTA and CDR2 is FQGTGA. V lost 2 bases to trimming and J lost 6 bases; unmatched junction nucleotides: 1. Here the CDR3 reads CASSLQGADTQYF. The DNA of the CDR3 is TGTGCCAGCAGCTTACAGGGGGCGGATACGCAGTATTTT.

This chain connects TRBV30 to TRBJ1-4, with a tentative D call TRBD1 (6 bases). Trimming took off 2 bases at V and 5 bases at J, with 12 bases between the two ends. CDR1 is GTSNPN and CDR2 is SVGIG in the germline V gene (reference sequence). The CDR3 is 14 residues long. The CDR3 bases are TGTGCCTGGAGTTCAGGGGCTGGGAATGAAAAACTGTTTTTT. Its translation: CAWSSGAGNEKLFF. Filled out from reference TRBV30 and TRBJ1-4, the complete variable domain reads SQTIHQWPATLVQPVGSPLSLECTVEGTSNPNLYWYRQAAGRGLQLLFYSVGIGQISSEVPQNLSASRPQDRQFILSSKKLLLSDSGFYLCAWSSGAGNEKLFFGSGTQLSVL.